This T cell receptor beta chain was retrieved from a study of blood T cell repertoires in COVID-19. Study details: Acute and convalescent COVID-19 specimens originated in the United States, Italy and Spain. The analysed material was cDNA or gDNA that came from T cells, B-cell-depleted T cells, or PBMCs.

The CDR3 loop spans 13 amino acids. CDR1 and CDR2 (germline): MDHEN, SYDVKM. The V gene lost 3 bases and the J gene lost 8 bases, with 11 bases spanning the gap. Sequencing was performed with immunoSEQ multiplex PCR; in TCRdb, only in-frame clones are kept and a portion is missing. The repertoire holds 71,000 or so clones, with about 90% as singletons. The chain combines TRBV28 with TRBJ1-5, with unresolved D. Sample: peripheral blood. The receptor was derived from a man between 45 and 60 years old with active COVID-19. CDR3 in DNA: TGTGCCAGCAGTTTGCCTCAGAACAAGCCCCAGCATTTT. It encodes CASSLPQNKPQHF.